The clone carrying this T cell receptor (beta chain) was seen repeatedly, ten times or more. The antigen is undetermined. Time point denoted: persistent/refractory GD, antithyroid drugs over 5 years with positive TRAb. RNA from PBMCs was the source of the TCR library. As collected, the peripheral blood samples measured 7 to 9.5 milliliters each and went into EDTA tubes. The germline V gene has CDR1 MDHEN and CDR2 SYDVKM. This CDR3 comprises 15 residues. Between the trimmed V and J ends, which lost 6 bases and 4 bases, there was a span of 18 bases. According to the study, TCR beta libraries were built with iRepertoire HTBI primers and CDR3-region Arm-PCR. Each CDR3 protein is one row after TCRdb ran MiXCR on the multiplex PCR reads. The sample has about 290,000 distinct CDR3 sequences, around 21% seen once; the top ten hold roughly three fifths. This specimen belongs to a study of regulatory T cells in long-lasting Graves disease. Broader study findings: TRBV28, TRBJ1-2 and TRBJ2-5 emerged as the favored segments in persistent disease.

This clonotype originated in a female donor with Graves disease. The sequences come from peripheral blood mononuclear cells (PBMCs), collected when the disease was refractory, from a patient treated with antithyroid drugs. This chain connects TRBV28 to TRBJ2-5, with D perhaps given as TRBD1 or TRBD2 (5 bases each). The CDR3 DNA sequence: TGTGCCAGCAGAGCGGCAGGGCTGGAGAGAGAGACCCAGTACTTC. The encoded protein is CASRAAGLERETQYF.